The present T cell receptor (beta chain) was sequenced within a study of blood T cell repertoires in COVID-19. The assay was immunoSEQ multiplex PCR, and TCRdb's table has in-frame clones only and misses some. The top ten hold 5% of the sample, which has 130,000 to 150,000 clones, more than 70% seen once. Germline V gives CDR1 SGHAT, CDR2 FQNNGV. The ends were cut back, 4 bases at V and 4 bases at J, with 19 bases in the middle. CDR3 length: 16 amino acids. This sequence was found in a woman aged 45-59 years with acute or convalescent COVID-19. The J gene is TRBJ1-2, the V gene TRBV11-2; TRBD1 is a possible D gene (5 bases). Sequencing used peripheral blood. The DNA of the CDR3 is TGTGCCAGCAGCTCAAGCGGGACCGAAGCTATCTATGGCTACACCTTC. Residues: CASSSSGTEAIYGYTF.